Reported below is one T cell receptor beta chain. This table comes from immunoSEQ multiplex PCR, and its TCRdb copy is limited to in-frame clones, with some not included. The table lists roughly 160,000 clones, 92% of them singletons, with 1.6% in the top ten. This record comes from a study of T cell responses to AZD1222 COVID-19 vaccine. From germline, CDR1 is SGHRS and CDR2 YFSETQ. The ends lost 0 bases at V and 3 bases at J; junction bases unmatched: 5. CDR3 size: 15 residues. This chain links TRBV5-1 with TRBJ1-1, with 7 bases matching TRBD1. Sequences were derived from peripheral blood, sampled on day 0 of AZD1222 vaccination. The clonotype was recovered from an adult in good health. The DNA for the CDR3 is TGCGCCAGCAGCTTGGGACGGAGGGGGCACACTGAAGCTTTCTTT. It is translated as CASSLGRRGHTEAFF.